The next 16 T cell receptor beta chains were all read from a single sample in a study of blood T cells in healthy people across ages. Using a J-beta primer mix together with a sample-barcoded 5' primer, a second PCR was run for about 7 to 12 cycles. MiXCR, run by TCRdb on the 5' RACE reads, gives a single entry per CDR3 protein. The sample records about 1.1 million distinct CDR3 sequences, about two fifths being singletons. The sample consisted of blood. All receptors derive from a man between 18 and 29 years old in good health.

This chain uses TRBV20-1 with TRBJ2-1; D may be TRBD1 (5 bases). The V and J ends lost 3 bases and 9 bases respectively, with 21 bases between them. The CDR3 extends over 15 amino acids. Germline-derived CDR1 and CDR2 are DFQATT and SNEGSKA (reference sequence). This CDR3 reads CSARGTRGVILEQFF. The CDR3 DNA is TGCAGTGCTAGGGGAACAAGGGGCGTCATTCTTGAGCAGTTCTTC.

This clonotype was seen a single time. The chain carries TRBV20-1 and TRBJ2-4; tentatively, D is TRBD1 or TRBD2 (5 bases each). Near its end, the DNA agrees better with TRBJ2-7, so the J call may be wrong. The germline CDR1 and CDR2 sequences are DFQATT and SNEGSKA (reference sequence). This CDR3 comprises 15 residues. Here the CDR3 reads CSAQTLGTPPYEQYF. The DNA of the CDR3 is TGCAGTGCTCAAACTCTCGGGACCCCCCCTTACGAGCAGTACTTC.

V usage is TRBV6-6 and J usage is TRBJ2-3, with a possible D match to TRBD2 (6 bases). The germline V and J ends were trimmed by 6 bases and 0 bases, with 10 bases remaining between them. This CDR3 is 14 amino acids long. Germline CDR1 is MNHNY and CDR2 is SVGAGI (reference sequence). The CDR3 nucleotides are TGTGCCAGCAGGGCGGGGCTTAGCACAGATACGCAGTATTTT. Protein sequence: CASRAGLSTDTQYF.

Many counts were recorded for this clonotype. The chain uses TRBV6-5 and TRBJ2-5; the D gene is possibly TRBD1 (5 bases). The V end lost 5 bases, the J end lost 2 bases, and 6 bases lay between the germline ends. CDR1 MNHEY and CDR2 SVGAGI come from the germline V gene. The CDR3 runs 12 residues. The CDR3 region is CASSRTQETQYF. CDR3 DNA: TGTGCCAGCAGTCGGACACAAGAGACCCAGTACTTC.

The rearrangement uses TRBV20-1 and TRBJ2-5; no firm D call. CDR3 length equals 14 residues. The germline V gene encodes CDR1 DFQATT and CDR2 SNEGSKA (reference sequence). V lost 3 bases and J lost 1, with 12 bases in between. CDR3 nucleotide sequence: TGCAGTGCTAGTTGGGCACCTGCCCAAGAGACCCAGTACTTC. It yields the protein CSASWAPAQETQYF.

A few counts support this clonotype. This chain connects TRBV7-2 to TRBJ1-2; 9 nucleotides agree with TRBD1. Germline V gives CDR1 SGHTA, CDR2 FQGNSA. Unmatched junction bases numbered 11, after V lost 5 bases and J lost 4 bases. CDR3 length: 16 residues. The CDR3 protein is CASSRRTGTGLYGYTF. Written as DNA, the CDR3 is TGTGCCAGCAGCCGCCGAACCGGGACAGGGCTCTATGGCTACACCTTC.

The rearrangement uses TRBV7-9 and TRBJ1-4; 9 bases are a match to TRBD1. Trimming cost V 4 bases and J 5 bases; bases outside gene matches: 5. The CDR3 runs 15 residues. The germline gives CDR1 SEHNR, CDR2 FQNEAQ (reference sequence). CDR3 amino acids: CASSSGDRVNEKLFF. Here the CDR3 DNA reads TGTGCCAGCAGCTCCGGGGACAGGGTGAATGAAAAACTGTTTTTT.

This chain joins TRBV28 and TRBJ2-7; possibly TRBD1 or TRBD2 for D (5 bases each). Germline CDR1 and CDR2: MDHEN and SYDVKM. The CDR3 is 13 amino acids. Trimming pared 10 bases from V and 7 bases from J, leaving 20 bases between. The CDR3 loop is CAIFEGLHNEQYF. In DNA form, the CDR3 reads TGTGCCATTTTCGAGGGGCTCCACAATGAGCAGTACTTC.

This clonotype was seen a single time. V and J are TRBV6-1 and TRBJ1-2; 9 positions match TRBD1. The CDR3 sequence is 15 residues long. CDR1 and CDR2 (germline): MNHNS, SASEGT. The V and J ends lost 6 bases and 6 bases, in that order; junction bases with no gene match: 11. The CDR3 loop reads CASSELPGQGNGYTF. Here the CDR3 DNA reads TGTGCCAGCAGCGAGCTACCGGGACAGGGCAATGGCTACACCTTC.

This clonotype was counted only a few times. The chain carries TRBV6-5 and TRBJ1-2; maybe TRBD1 (5 bases). The V end was cut by 6 bases, the J end by 1 base, with 12 bases between. The CDR3 spans 14 residues. Germline V gene sequence: CDR1 MNHEY, CDR2 SVGAGI. CDR3 in amino acids: CASSRKGINYGYTF. DNA of the CDR3: TGTGCCAGCAGCCGAAAGGGGATTAACTATGGCTACACCTTC.

This clonotype was counted a few times. The chain has TRBV7-2 and TRBJ2-7; 10 nucleotides match TRBD2. V lost 2 bases and J lost 2; bases outside the gene matches: 3. CDR1 SGHTA and CDR2 FQGNSA come from the germline V gene. The CDR3 extends over 15 amino acids. CDR3 in amino acids: CASSLTSGEAYEQYF. CDR3 nucleotides: TGTGCCAGCAGCTTAACTAGCGGGGAGGCCTACGAGCAGTACTTC.

This clonotype appeared many times. The CDR3, as DNA: TGCGCCAGCAGCTTGGATGGGACCGACAAAAACATTCAGTACTTC. Encoded protein: CASSLDGTDKNIQYF. The chain links TRBV5-1 to TRBJ2-4; D possibly matches TRBD1 or TRBD2 (5 bases each). Germline CDR1 reads SGHRS; CDR2 reads YFSETQ. The ends were cut back, 0 bases at V and 3 bases at J, with 10 bases in the middle. The CDR3 loop spans 15 amino acids.

This clonotype was picked up one time. This chain joins TRBV12-3 or TRBV12-4 and TRBJ1-2, with D uncertain. CDR3 length: 17 residues. The V end was cut by 0 bases, the J end by 7 bases, with 21 bases between. CDR3 coding DNA: TGTGCCAGCAGTTTAGCGGATACGACACGGAACGTAAGTGGCTACACCTTC. It encodes CASSLADTTRNVSGYTF.

The chain employs TRBV20-1 and TRBJ2-3; 9 bases are shared with TRBD1. Germline CDR1 reads DFQATT; CDR2 reads SNEGSKA (reference sequence). Trimming took 8 bases from V and 3 from J; bases not matched to a gene: 9. The CDR3 is 14 amino acids. CDR3 amino acids: CSYRDRERTDTQYF. Written as DNA, the CDR3 is TGCAGTTACCGGGACAGGGAAAGGACAGATACGCAGTATTTT.

This clonotype was counted once. V gene TRBV20-1 combines with J gene TRBJ2-7; the D is unclear. The CDR3 extends over 16 amino acids. V lost 3 bases and J lost 7, with 25 bases in between. Germline V gives CDR1 DFQATT, CDR2 SNEGSKA (reference sequence). The CDR3, as DNA: TGCAGTGCTAGGCTTTTTGGTTTTAGCTCCTACAATGAGCAGTACTTC. Amino acid sequence: CSARLFGFSSYNEQYF.

This clonotype turned up a few times. This chain connects TRBV29-1 to TRBJ2-3; TRBD1 is a possible D gene (6 bases). Germline V lookup: CDR1 SQVTM, CDR2 ANQGSEA. The V end lost 4 bases, the J end lost 0 bases, and 20 bases lay between the germline ends. The CDR3 runs 17 residues. Here the CDR3 DNA reads TGCAGCGTTGTCCTGACAGGTTGGAGGTCTAGCACAGATACGCAGTATTTT. The encoded protein is CSVVLTGWRSSTDTQYF.